One and the same sample provided the 22 T cell receptor beta chains below, sequenced in a study of glioma-infiltrating T cells. TCR alpha and beta CDR3 regions were amplified from RNA using iRepertoire nested multiplex PCR. TCRdb ran MiXCR on the multiplex PCR reads and lists one entry per CDR3 protein. The sample contains around 100,000 distinct CDR3 sequences, 29% of which appear only once. The specimen was glioma tissue, nonneoplastic brain tissue, or PBMCs (not recorded which). These receptors were collected from a human donor with low-grade glioma or glioblastoma, undergoing nonglioma brain surgery, or in good health (not recorded which).

CDR3 nucleotides: TGTGCCAGCAGTACCCCCGGACAGGGAATGACCTACGAGCAGTACTTC. Encoded protein: CASSTPGQGMTYEQYF. The chain has TRBV6-1 and TRBJ2-7, with 8 positions matching TRBD1. Trimming at V came to 5 bases and at J to 2 bases, leaving 11 bases not matched to a gene. This CDR3 spans 16 amino acids. Germline CDR1 MNHNS, CDR2 SASEGT.

This clonotype occurred many times. The V call is TRBV6-1, the J call TRBJ2-1; 11 nucleotides match TRBD2. Germline V gene data show CDR1 as MNHNS and CDR2 as SASEGT. J lost 7 bases, V lost 5 bases, and 7 bases had no gene match. The CDR3 runs 15 residues. CDR3 loop: CASSSSSGGFNEQFF. The CDR3 DNA follows: TGTGCCAGCAGTTCATCTAGCGGGGGGTTTAATGAGCAGTTCTTC.

This clonotype has only a few counts. J is TRBJ2-6 and V is TRBV6-1; 7 nucleotides match TRBD1. Germline loops: CDR1 MNHNS, CDR2 SASEGT. This CDR3 comprises 17 residues. The ends lost 6 bases at V and 5 bases at J; junction bases unmatched: 13. Written as DNA, the CDR3 is TGTGCCAGCAGACCCCGTACTGGACAGGATAGGGCCAACGTCCTGACTTTC. Translation gives CASRPRTGQDRANVLTF.

This clonotype occurred a few times. This rearrangement joins TRBV18 to TRBJ1-1; TRBD1 is a possible D gene (5 bases). Trimming pared 3 bases from V and 13 bases from J, leaving 15 bases between. The CDR3 has 12 residues. CDR1 and CDR2 (germline): KGHSH, LQKENI. CDR3 in amino acids: CASSPQGEVVFF. The DNA for the CDR3 is TGTGCCAGCTCACCGCAAGGGGAGGTGGTTTTCTTT.

This clonotype has a handful of counts. V usage is TRBV12-3 or TRBV12-4 and J usage is TRBJ2-7, with no clear D. The CDR3 covers 11 residues. With 3 bases removed from V and 9 bases from J, the gap between germline ends came to 9 bases. CDR3 loop: CASSFRERQYF. The CDR3, as DNA: TGTGCCAGCAGTTTTAGAGAAAGGCAGTACTTC.

This clonotype was seen a handful of times. The V gene is TRBV5-1, the J gene TRBJ2-5, with TRBD1 matching over 10 bases. The CDR3 is 15 amino acids. Germline loops: CDR1 SGHRS, CDR2 YFSETQ. Unmatched junction bases numbered 12, after V lost 4 bases and J lost 9 bases. CDR3 DNA sequence: TGCGCCAGCAGCGTAACGGGACAGGGGCTTGAGGCCCAGTACTTC. This translates into CASSVTGQGLEAQYF. Supplemented by reference TRBV5-1 and TRBJ2-5, the full variable domain reads KAGVTQTPRYLIKTRGQQVTLSCSPISGHRSVSWYQQTPGQGLQFLFEYFSETQRNKGNFPGRFSGRQFSNSRSEMNVSTLELGDSALYLCASSVTGQGLEAQYFGPGTRLLVL.

This clonotype was seen at least ten times. V usage is TRBV15 and J usage is TRBJ2-3; possibly TRBD1 for D (5 bases). This CDR3 comprises 14 residues. Between the trimmed V and J ends, which lost 1 base and 4 bases, there was a span of 9 bases. Germline CDR1 is LNHNV and CDR2 is YYDKDF (reference sequence). DNA for the CDR3: TGTGCCACCAGCAGAGGCCCAGGGTCAGATACGCAGTATTTT. Translation: CATSRGPGSDTQYF.

There are many counts of this clonotype. This rearrangement joins TRBV7-2 to TRBJ2-3; tentatively, D is TRBD2 (6 bases). Trimming took 5 bases from V and 8 from J, leaving 17 bases between them. Germline V gives CDR1 SGHTA, CDR2 FQGNSA. The CDR3 has 14 amino acids. The CDR3 sequence is CASSPGGGIGTQYF. The CDR3 region has the DNA TGTGCCAGCAGCCCCGGTGGGGGGATAGGTACGCAGTATTTT. Variable domain in full (rest from reference TRBV7-2 and TRBJ2-3): GAGVSQSPSNKVTEKGKDVELRCDPISGHTALYWYRQSLGQGLEFLIYFQGNSAPDKSGLPSDRFSAERTGGSVSTLTIQRTQQEDSAVYLCASSPGGGIGTQYFGPGTRLTVL.

A note on this clonotype: Possible read error: a much larger clone is one base away. The V call is TRBV7-2, the J call TRBJ1-1; 9 bases line up with TRBD1. Germline CDR1 reads SGHTA; CDR2 reads FQGNSA. Trimming took 6 bases from V and 1 from J; bases not matched to a gene: 9. The length of the CDR3 is 16 residues. For the CDR3, the DNA is TGTGCCAGCAGTAACCGGGACAGGGAATCGAACACTGAAGCTTTCTTT. Its protein is CASSNRDRESNTEAFF. Drawing the rest from reference TRBV7-2 and TRBJ1-1, the complete variable domain is GAGVSQSPSNKVTEKGKDVELRCDPISGHTALYWYRQSLGQGLEFLIYFQGNSAPDKSGLPSDRFSAERTGGSVSTLTIQRTQQEDSAVYLCASSNRDRESNTEAFFGQGTRLTVV.

A remark on this clonotype: Compared with germline, one end of the junction differs, possibly owing to a read error. The J gene is TRBJ2-3, the V gene TRBV6-2 or TRBV6-3, with 8 nucleotides matching TRBD2. The germline V gene has CDR1 MNHEY and CDR2 SVGEGT. This CDR3 is built from 17 residues. CDR3 sequence: CASSYSIAGGNTYTQYF. The CDR3 bases are TGTGCCAGCAGTTACTCGATTGCGGGGGGAAACACATATACGCAGTATTTT.

Details on this clonotype: Being one base from a much bigger clone, this may be a read error. This rearrangement joins TRBV7-9 to TRBJ1-2; no clear D. This CDR3 is built from 12 residues. The V end lost 3 bases, the J end lost 4 bases, and 6 bases lay between the germline ends. Germline-derived CDR1 and CDR2 are SEHNR and FQNEAQ (reference sequence). The CDR3: CASSLAAYGYTF. The CDR3 DNA sequence: TGTGCCAGCAGCTTGGCTGCCTATGGCTACACCTTC.

This clonotype was detected only once. Given a much more abundant clone one base away, this may be a read error. The rearrangement uses TRBV6-4 and TRBJ2-1; D is uncertain. The CDR3 contains 15 residues. CDR1 is MRHNA and CDR2 is SNTAGT in the germline V gene. CDR3 sequence reads: CASSVQPHSYNEQLF. The CDR3 DNA reads as TGTGCCAGCAGTGTACAGCCCCACTCCTACAATGAGCAGCTCTTC.

This clonotype was picked up one time. A much more abundant neighbour one base away suggests this may be a read error. The chain combines TRBV27 with TRBJ1-3, with D unclear. Trimming removed 6 bases from V and 1 base from J, with 10 bases in between. CDR3 size: 14 residues. Germline CDR1 reads MNHEY; CDR2 reads SMNVEV (reference sequence). This CDR3 is CASSDGVSGNTIYF. The DNA for the CDR3 is TGTGCCAGCAGCGACGGGGTATCTGGAAACACCATATATTTT.

This clonotype turned up a few times. This chain connects TRBV5-4 to TRBJ2-5; TRBD2 agrees at 16 bases. Germline V gene sequence: CDR1 SGHNT, CDR2 YYREEE (reference sequence). V lost 3 bases, J lost 2 bases, and 1 base stayed unmatched. This CDR3 is 16 amino acids long. The CDR3 loop reads CASSSGLAGGQETQYF. The CDR3 bases are TGTGCCAGCAGCTCGGGACTAGCGGGGGGGCAAGAGACCCAGTACTTC.

On this clonotype: This may be a read error, as it is one base from a much larger clone. The chain combines TRBV20-1 with TRBJ1-1; TRBD1 aligns across 10 bases. The CDR3 is 11 amino acids. CDR1 is DFQATT and CDR2 is SNEGSKA in the germline V gene (reference sequence). CDR3 bases: TGCAGTGCGGACAGGGGGACTGAAGCTTCCTTT. Protein product: CSADRGTEASF.

This clonotype appeared many times. CDR3 protein: CASSIVQGGPISNQPQHF. In nucleotides, the CDR3 is TGTGCCAGTAGTATTGTTCAGGGGGGACCGATAAGCAATCAGCCCCAGCATTTT. The chain links TRBV19 to TRBJ1-5; 7 bases are shared with TRBD1. Germline CDR1 is LNHDA and CDR2 is SQIVND (reference sequence). The CDR3 is 18 residues long. Unmatched junction bases numbered 12, after V lost 3 bases and J lost 1 base.

The V gene is TRBV7-6, the J gene TRBJ2-7; TRBD2 agrees at 10 bases. CDR1 and CDR2 (germline): SGHVS, FNYEAQ. V was clipped by 5 bases and J by 6 bases; unmatched bases: 13. CDR3 length: 16 residues. The DNA of the CDR3 is TGTGCCAGCAGCGTCCCCCTAGCGGGGGCTCAACCCGAGCAGTACTTC. This gives the protein CASSVPLAGAQPEQYF.

The CDR3 nucleotides read TGTGCCAGCAGCCGGGGGGCTGTAGTTCTCTATGGCTACACCTTC. Encoded protein: CASSRGAVVLYGYTF. The chain employs TRBV3-1 and TRBJ1-2; TRBD1 is a possible D gene (6 bases). Trimming cost V 4 bases and J 4 bases, with 16 bases left between them. The CDR3 consists of 15 residues. The V gene's germline CDR1 is LGHDT and CDR2 YNNKEL (reference sequence).

In its sample, this clonotype was seen many times. In DNA form, the CDR3 reads TGTGCCAGTAGTGATAGGGGTGGGAATCAGCCCCAGCATTTT. Translation: CASSDRGGNQPQHF. The J gene is TRBJ1-5, the V gene TRBV19; tentatively, D is TRBD1 (5 bases). V was pared by 5 bases and J by 4 bases, with 12 bases between. CDR1 and CDR2 from the germline V gene are LNHDA and SQIVND (reference sequence). The CDR3 has 14 amino acids.

This chain uses TRBV29-1 with TRBJ1-6, with 7 bases that match TRBD1. Per the germline V gene, CDR1 is SQVTM and CDR2 is ANQGSEA. V shed 6 bases and J 10 bases; nucleotides not matched to a gene: 12. This CDR3 has 14 residues. The CDR3 spells CSVLTTGQGSPLHF. CDR3 nucleotides: TGCAGCGTCCTAACGACAGGGCAAGGGTCACCCCTCCACTTT.

This clonotype appeared many times. J is TRBJ2-7 and V is TRBV20-1; D possibly corresponds to TRBD1 (6 bases). In germline, CDR1 is DFQATT, CDR2 SNEGSKA (reference sequence). This CDR3 has 13 amino acids. Trimming took 5 bases from V and 3 from J, leaving 14 bases between them. In nucleotides, the CDR3 is TGCAGTGCTGACCGGGACACTAACTACGAGCAGTACTTC. This encodes CSADRDTNYEQYF.

This clonotype was seen at least ten times. The rearrangement links TRBV7-2 to TRBJ1-1, with D unresolved. CDR3 length: 14 amino acids. Per germline, CDR1 SGHTA and CDR2 FQGNSA. The ends were cut back, 4 bases at V and 0 bases at J, with 9 bases in the middle. Here the CDR3 DNA reads TGTGCCAGCAGCTCCGGTTTCTTGAACACTGAAGCTTTCTTT. Translation: CASSSGFLNTEAFF.